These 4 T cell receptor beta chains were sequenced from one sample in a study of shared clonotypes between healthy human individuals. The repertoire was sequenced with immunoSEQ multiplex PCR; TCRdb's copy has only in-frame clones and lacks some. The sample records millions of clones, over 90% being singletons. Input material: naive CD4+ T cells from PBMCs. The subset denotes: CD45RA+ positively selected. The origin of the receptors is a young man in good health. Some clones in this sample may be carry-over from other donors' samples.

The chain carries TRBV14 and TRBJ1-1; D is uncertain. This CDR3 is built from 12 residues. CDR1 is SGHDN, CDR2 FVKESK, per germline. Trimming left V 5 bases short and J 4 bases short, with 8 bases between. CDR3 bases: TGTGCCAGCAGCTACATTGGCACTGAAGCTTTCTTT. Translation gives CASSYIGTEAFF. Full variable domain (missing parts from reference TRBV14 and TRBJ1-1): EAGVTQFPSHSVIEKGQTVTLRCDPISGHDNLYWYRRVMGKEIKFLLHFVKESKQDESGMPNNRFLAERTGGTYSTLKVQPAELEDSGVYFCASSYIGTEAFFGQGTRLTVV.

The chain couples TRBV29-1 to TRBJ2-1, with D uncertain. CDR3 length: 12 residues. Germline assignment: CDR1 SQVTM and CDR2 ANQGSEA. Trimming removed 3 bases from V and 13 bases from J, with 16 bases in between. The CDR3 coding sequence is TGCAGCGTTGAGGCGTCTATCGCCGGCCAGTTCTTC. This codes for CSVEASIAGQFF.

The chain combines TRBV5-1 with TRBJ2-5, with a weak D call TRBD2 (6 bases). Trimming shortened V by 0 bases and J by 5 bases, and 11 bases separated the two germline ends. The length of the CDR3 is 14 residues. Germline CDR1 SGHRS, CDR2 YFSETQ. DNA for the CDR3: TGCGCCAGCAGCTTGGCCGGGAGTTGGGAGACCCAGTACTTC. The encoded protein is CASSLAGSWETQYF.

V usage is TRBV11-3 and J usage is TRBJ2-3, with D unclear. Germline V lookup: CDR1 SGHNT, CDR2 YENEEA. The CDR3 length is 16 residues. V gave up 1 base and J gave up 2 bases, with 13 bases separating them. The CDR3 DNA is TGTGCCAGCAGCTTAGGACACCAGATAGCCACAGATACGCAGTATTTT. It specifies CASSLGHQIATDTQYF.